The TCR beta chain described here comes from a study of cytomegalovirus exposure and HLA in healthy donors. After removal of 7 bases from V and 2 bases from J, the junction contained 8 bases not matched to a gene. The CDR3 is 15 residues long. Germline-derived CDR1 and CDR2 are LNHDA and SQIVND (reference sequence). Amplification used 60 Vbeta primers and 13 Jbeta primers. Using immunoSEQ multiplex PCR, the repertoire was profiled, and TCRdb retains in-frame clones only, with some absent. The sample holds roughly 170,000 clones; 65% to 85% are singletons and the top ten take around 4.1%. The chain recombines TRBV19 with TRBJ1-3, with 7 bases lining up with TRBD1. Sequencing was carried out using PBMCs. The receptor was isolated from a woman between 45 and 65 years old in good health and CMV-seropositive. The CDR3 sequence: CASTMTGMAGNTIYF. The CDR3 region has the DNA TGTGCCAGTACAATGACAGGGATGGCTGGAAACACCATATATTTT.